Listed below are T cell receptor beta chains from one sample, sequenced in a study of blood T cell repertoires in COVID-19. This table comes from immunoSEQ multiplex PCR, and its TCRdb copy is limited to in-frame clones, with some not included. Counted here are 150,000 to 200,000 clones, approximately 90% occurring once; the ten biggest clones make up 2.1%. Sequencing was performed on peripheral blood. These receptors came from a man aged 70-80 years with active or convalescent COVID-19. Both conserved end residues are part of each CDR3. A D gene is named only where the DNA matches it firmly. Expanded clones get a size class; other rows say once, few or many, or leave the size out.

cdr3_nt: TGTGCCAGCTCCTCCGGGACAGCTAATTCACCCCTCCACTTT
cdr3_aa: CASSSGTANSPLHF
d_call: TRBD1
j_call: TRBJ1-6
clone_size: .
v_call: TRBV27

cdr3_nt: TGCGCCAGCAGCTTGGACCCTGGGACAGGGGTATCGGGCAATGAGCAGTTCTTC
cdr3_aa: CASSLDPGTGVSGNEQFF
d_call: TRBD1
j_call: TRBJ2-1
clone_size: .
v_call: TRBV5-1

cdr3_nt: TGTGCCAGTAGTTTAGGCGGGAGTGTCACCGGGGAGCTGTTTTTT
cdr3_aa: CASSLGGSVTGELFF
d_call: TRBD2
j_call: TRBJ2-2
clone_size: once
v_call: TRBV19

cdr3_nt: TGTGCCAGCAGGAACAGGGTCCGGACAGATACGCAGTATTTT
cdr3_aa: CASRNRVRTDTQYF
d_call: .
j_call: TRBJ2-3
clone_size: few
v_call: TRBV2

cdr3_nt: TGCGCCAGCAGCCCTCAGCGGAATGAAAAACTGTTTTTT
cdr3_aa: CASSPQRNEKLFF
d_call: .
j_call: TRBJ1-4
clone_size: .
v_call: TRBV4-1

cdr3_nt: TGCAGCGGGGAGGGGACCGGGACAGGGGTCAATGAGCAGTTCTTC
cdr3_aa: CSGEGTGTGVNEQFF
d_call: TRBD1
j_call: TRBJ2-1
clone_size: .
v_call: TRBV29-1

cdr3_nt: TGTGCCAGCAGCACCTTGGGGGGGGGAGAGCAGTACTTC
cdr3_aa: CASSTLGGGEQYF
d_call: TRBD2
j_call: TRBJ2-7
clone_size: .
v_call: TRBV3-1/TRBV3-2

cdr3_nt: TGTGCCAGCAGACCTAAGACTCAAGAGACCCAGTACTTC
cdr3_aa: CASRPKTQETQYF
d_call: .
j_call: TRBJ2-5
clone_size: .
v_call: TRBV5-4

cdr3_nt: TGTGCCAGCAGCTCGGACAGGGGCTATGGCTACACCTTC
cdr3_aa: CASSSDRGYGYTF
d_call: TRBD1
j_call: TRBJ1-2
clone_size: .
v_call: TRBV11-2

cdr3_nt: TGTGCCAGAAGGGGCGAGGGTCGTGGGTCTTTGAACACTGAAGCTTTCTTT
cdr3_aa: CARRGEGRGSLNTEAFF
d_call: .
j_call: TRBJ1-1
clone_size: .
v_call: TRBV5-3

cdr3_nt: TGTGCCAGCTCTTCGGCCTATAATTCACCCCTCCACTTT
cdr3_aa: CASSSAYNSPLHF
d_call: .
j_call: TRBJ1-6
clone_size: .
v_call: TRBV28

cdr3_nt: TGTGCCAGCAGCCACAGCGGGGTGGGTCACTACGAGCAGTACTTC
cdr3_aa: CASSHSGVGHYEQYF
d_call: TRBD2
j_call: TRBJ2-7
clone_size: .
v_call: TRBV3-1/TRBV3-2

cdr3_nt: TGTGCCAGCAGTTTACCTGGCCCCCCAGCCTACGAGCAGTACTTC
cdr3_aa: CASSLPGPPAYEQYF
d_call: .
j_call: TRBJ2-7
clone_size: .
v_call: TRBV28

cdr3_nt: TGTGCCACCACAGTCGGGGGTGAAGCTTTCTTT
cdr3_aa: CATTVGGEAFF
d_call: .
j_call: TRBJ1-1
clone_size: few
v_call: TRBV19

cdr3_nt: TGTGCCAGCAGCTTAGCAGGGGTCAACTACGAGCAGTACTTC
cdr3_aa: CASSLAGVNYEQYF
d_call: .
j_call: TRBJ2-7
clone_size: .
v_call: TRBV7-8

cdr3_nt: TGTGCCAGCAGGCCGTGGGGGGGCGCCGAAGAAAAACTGTTTTTT
cdr3_aa: CASRPWGGAEEKLFF
d_call: .
j_call: TRBJ1-4
clone_size: .
v_call: TRBV6-5

cdr3_nt: TGTGCCAGTAGTATTCAGGGGAGGGGAATCAATCAGCCCCAGCATTTT
cdr3_aa: CASSIQGRGINQPQHF
d_call: .
j_call: TRBJ1-5
clone_size: .
v_call: TRBV19

cdr3_nt: TGTGCCAGCAGCAAACCGGACAGGGACGGGACCAAAAACATTCAGTACTTC
cdr3_aa: CASSKPDRDGTKNIQYF
d_call: .
j_call: TRBJ2-4
clone_size: .
v_call: TRBV21-1

cdr3_nt: TGTGCCAGTAGTATAGCATTGGGGACAGCAATATATGGCTACACCTTC
cdr3_aa: CASSIALGTAIYGYTF
d_call: TRBD1
j_call: TRBJ1-2
clone_size: .
v_call: TRBV19

cdr3_nt: TGTGCCAGCAGTGCGCCGGGACTAGCGGGGCAGCAGTATTTT
cdr3_aa: CASSAPGLAGQQYF
d_call: TRBD2
j_call: TRBJ2-3
clone_size: .
v_call: TRBV2

cdr3_nt: TGTGCCAGCAGCTTGGGGAGGGAAGAGACCCAGTACTTC
cdr3_aa: CASSLGREETQYF
d_call: .
j_call: TRBJ2-5
clone_size: once
v_call: TRBV5-5

cdr3_nt: TGTGCCAGCAGTCAACAGGGGGGATATCTGGAAAAACTGTTTTTT
cdr3_aa: CASSQQGGYLEKLFF
d_call: TRBD1
j_call: TRBJ1-4
clone_size: once
v_call: TRBV6-6

cdr3_nt: TGTGCCAGCAGCTCACAAAGGGAGAATGAAAAACTGTTTTTT
cdr3_aa: CASSSQRENEKLFF
d_call: .
j_call: TRBJ1-4
clone_size: .
v_call: TRBV7-9

cdr3_nt: TGCGCCAGCAGCTTTCGGGAGCTTACATCAAATGAGCAGTTCTTC
cdr3_aa: CASSFRELTSNEQFF
d_call: .
j_call: TRBJ2-1
clone_size: .
v_call: TRBV5-1

cdr3_nt: TGCGCCAGCAGTGAGTCCGGACTAGCGGGGGTCTACGAGCAGTACTTC
cdr3_aa: CASSESGLAGVYEQYF
d_call: TRBD2
j_call: TRBJ2-7
clone_size: .
v_call: TRBV10-2

cdr3_nt: TGTGCCAGTAGTATCATTCCCAGACTAGCGGGAGGGCCTGCCGGGGAGCTGTTTTTT
cdr3_aa: CASSIIPRLAGGPAGELFF
d_call: TRBD2
j_call: TRBJ2-2
clone_size: .
v_call: TRBV19

cdr3_nt: TGTGCCAGCAGCCAGACGACAGGTACGGGCCCCCAGCATTTT
cdr3_aa: CASSQTTGTGPQHF
d_call: .
j_call: TRBJ1-5
clone_size: .
v_call: TRBV16

cdr3_nt: TGTGCCAGCAGTTTAGACGGGTATGGCTACACCTTC
cdr3_aa: CASSLDGYGYTF
d_call: .
j_call: TRBJ1-2
clone_size: .
v_call: TRBV12-3/TRBV12-4

cdr3_nt: TGTGCCAGCAGCTATTATGGGCAGCCTTTAGGTGGCTACACCTTC
cdr3_aa: CASSYYGQPLGGYTF
d_call: .
j_call: TRBJ1-2
clone_size: .
v_call: TRBV5-6

cdr3_nt: TGTGCCAGCCTAGGCGGAAACACCATATATTTT
cdr3_aa: CASLGGNTIYF
d_call: .
j_call: TRBJ1-3
clone_size: .
v_call: TRBV28

cdr3_nt: TGCAGCGTTGGGGCGGGGCAAGAGACCCAGTACTTC
cdr3_aa: CSVGAGQETQYF
d_call: .
j_call: TRBJ2-5
clone_size: .
v_call: TRBV29-1

cdr3_nt: TGTGCCAGCAGCATTCACAGGGGGCCCGAGACCCAGTACTTC
cdr3_aa: CASSIHRGPETQYF
d_call: TRBD1
j_call: TRBJ2-5
clone_size: .
v_call: TRBV7-9

cdr3_nt: TGCGCCAGCAGCCCGAGACAGGAAGGGGGCTACACCTTC
cdr3_aa: CASSPRQEGGYTF
d_call: .
j_call: TRBJ1-2
clone_size: .
v_call: TRBV5-1

cdr3_nt: TGTGCCAGCAGTTCCAACATAGTAGGGACAGGGCAGCATTTT
cdr3_aa: CASSSNIVGTGQHF
d_call: TRBD1
j_call: TRBJ1-5
clone_size: .
v_call: TRBV6-6

cdr3_nt: TGTGCCAGTAGTATAGGAGGGACTAGCGGAACAGATACGCAGTATTTT
cdr3_aa: CASSIGGTSGTDTQYF
d_call: TRBD2
j_call: TRBJ2-3
clone_size: .
v_call: TRBV19

cdr3_nt: TGTGCCAGCAGCTTTTTGCCGGGGGAGACCCAGTACTTC
cdr3_aa: CASSFLPGETQYF
d_call: .
j_call: TRBJ2-5
clone_size: .
v_call: TRBV7-2

cdr3_nt: TGTGCCAGCAGCTTAGAGAGGACAGGGGGCGCGGATGGCTACACCTTC
cdr3_aa: CASSLERTGGADGYTF
d_call: TRBD1
j_call: TRBJ1-2
clone_size: .
v_call: TRBV11-2

cdr3_nt: TGTGCCACCAGCAGAGAGCGGGGGGTTTCCGAGCAGTACTTC
cdr3_aa: CATSRERGVSEQYF
d_call: TRBD2
j_call: TRBJ2-7
clone_size: .
v_call: TRBV15

cdr3_nt: TGTGCCAGCTCACCGGACAGGGCATCCTACAATGAGCAGTTCTTC
cdr3_aa: CASSPDRASYNEQFF
d_call: TRBD1
j_call: TRBJ2-1
clone_size: .
v_call: TRBV18

cdr3_nt: TGCGCCAGCAGCTTGGATCTTCCTCCCAATGAGCAGTTCTTC
cdr3_aa: CASSLDLPPNEQFF
d_call: .
j_call: TRBJ2-1
clone_size: .
v_call: TRBV5-1

cdr3_nt: TGTGCCAGCTCACCCATGAGCAGGGGGTATAATTCACCCCTCCACTTT
cdr3_aa: CASSPMSRGYNSPLHF
d_call: TRBD1
j_call: TRBJ1-6
clone_size: .
v_call: TRBV18

cdr3_nt: TGTGCCACCAAAGGGGACTATAATTCACCCCTCCACTTT
cdr3_aa: CATKGDYNSPLHF
d_call: .
j_call: TRBJ1-6
clone_size: .
v_call: TRBV15

cdr3_nt: TGTGCCAGCAGCCCCCGGGACAGGGTCTACGAGCAGTACTTC
cdr3_aa: CASSPRDRVYEQYF
d_call: TRBD1
j_call: TRBJ2-7
clone_size: .
v_call: TRBV7-9

cdr3_nt: TGTGCCAGCAGCCAAGGGGCCCAGGTGGGGAGCTCCTATAATTCACCCCTCCACTTT
cdr3_aa: CASSQGAQVGSSYNSPLHF
d_call: .
j_call: TRBJ1-6
clone_size: .
v_call: TRBV14

cdr3_nt: TGCAGCGTGCTTAGGAGTTCCACAGATACGCAGTATTTT
cdr3_aa: CSVLRSSTDTQYF
d_call: .
j_call: TRBJ2-3
clone_size: .
v_call: TRBV29-1

cdr3_nt: TGTGCCAGCTCACACGGACGGTTGTGGGAGACTGAAGCTTTCTTT
cdr3_aa: CASSHGRLWETEAFF
d_call: .
j_call: TRBJ1-1
clone_size: .
v_call: TRBV18

cdr3_nt: TGTGCCAGCACTCGCACCGGGACTCAGGGAGGCTACACCTTC
cdr3_aa: CASTRTGTQGGYTF
d_call: .
j_call: TRBJ1-2
clone_size: .
v_call: TRBV28

cdr3_nt: TGTGCCAGTGGCCGGGACACTGAAGCTTTCTTT
cdr3_aa: CASGRDTEAFF
d_call: .
j_call: TRBJ1-1
clone_size: .
v_call: TRBV28

cdr3_nt: TGTGCCAGCAGTGGGCAGGGGACGAACACTGAAGCTTTCTTT
cdr3_aa: CASSGQGTNTEAFF
d_call: .
j_call: TRBJ1-1
clone_size: .
v_call: TRBV2

cdr3_nt: TGTGCCATCAGCCGGGGACAGGGGACCTCCTACGAGCAGTACTTC
cdr3_aa: CAISRGQGTSYEQYF
d_call: TRBD1
j_call: TRBJ2-7
clone_size: .
v_call: TRBV10-3

cdr3_nt: TGTGCCAGCAGTTTTATCTCCGCCGGTCAGCCCCAGCATTTT
cdr3_aa: CASSFISAGQPQHF
d_call: .
j_call: TRBJ1-5
clone_size: .
v_call: TRBV6-6

cdr3_nt: TGCAGTGCTACTATAGTTAATGAGCAGTTCTTC
cdr3_aa: CSATIVNEQFF
d_call: .
j_call: TRBJ2-1
clone_size: .
v_call: TRBV20-1

cdr3_nt: TGTGCCAGCAGCCTTGACAGGGGCTATGGCTACACCTTC
cdr3_aa: CASSLDRGYGYTF
d_call: TRBD1
j_call: TRBJ1-2
clone_size: .
v_call: TRBV3-1/TRBV3-2